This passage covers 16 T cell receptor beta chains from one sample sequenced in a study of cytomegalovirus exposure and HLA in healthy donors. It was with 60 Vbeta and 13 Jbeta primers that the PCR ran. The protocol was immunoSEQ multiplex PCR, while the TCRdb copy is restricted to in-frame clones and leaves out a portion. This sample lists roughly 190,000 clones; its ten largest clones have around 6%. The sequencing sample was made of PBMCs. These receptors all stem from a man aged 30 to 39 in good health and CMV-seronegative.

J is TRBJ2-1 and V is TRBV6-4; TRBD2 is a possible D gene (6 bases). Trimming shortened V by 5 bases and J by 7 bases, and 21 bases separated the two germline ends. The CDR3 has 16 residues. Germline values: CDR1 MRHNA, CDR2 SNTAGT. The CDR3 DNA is TGTGCCAGCAGTCAAGCGGGCCACTCCCTCACAAATGAGCAGTTCTTC. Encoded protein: CASSQAGHSLTNEQFF.

Here the CDR3 reads CASSEPGTGNTGELFF. For the CDR3, the DNA is TGTGCCAGCAGTGAACCCGGGACAGGGAACACCGGGGAGCTGTTTTTT. The chain couples TRBV25-1 to TRBJ2-2; 8 nucleotides line up with TRBD1. The CDR3 is 16 amino acids. CDR1 and CDR2 (germline): MGHDK, SYGVNS. V dropped 2 bases and J dropped 1; count of bases not matched to a gene: 3.

The CDR3 region is CASMRYNEKLFF. DNA for the CDR3: TGTGCCAGTATGAGGTATAATGAAAAACTGTTTTTT. The chain joins TRBV19 to TRBJ1-4, with D uncertain. Germline CDR1 LNHDA, CDR2 SQIVND (reference sequence). V gave up 7 bases and J gave up 4 bases, with 7 bases separating them. The CDR3 has 12 amino acids.

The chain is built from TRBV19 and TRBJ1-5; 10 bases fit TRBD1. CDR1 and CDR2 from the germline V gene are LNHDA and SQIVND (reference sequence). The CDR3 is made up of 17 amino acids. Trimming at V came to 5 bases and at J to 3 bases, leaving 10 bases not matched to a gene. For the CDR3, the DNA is TGTGCCAGTAGTGCCCGAAGACAGGGGGCACTCAATCAGCCCCAGCATTTT. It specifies CASSARRQGALNQPQHF.

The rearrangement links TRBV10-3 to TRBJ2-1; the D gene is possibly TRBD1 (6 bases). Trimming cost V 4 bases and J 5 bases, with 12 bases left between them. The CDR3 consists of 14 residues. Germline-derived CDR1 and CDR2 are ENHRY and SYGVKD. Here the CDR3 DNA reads TGTGCCATCAGTGGGTCCGGGACAAACAATGAGCAGTTCTTC. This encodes CAISGSGTNNEQFF.

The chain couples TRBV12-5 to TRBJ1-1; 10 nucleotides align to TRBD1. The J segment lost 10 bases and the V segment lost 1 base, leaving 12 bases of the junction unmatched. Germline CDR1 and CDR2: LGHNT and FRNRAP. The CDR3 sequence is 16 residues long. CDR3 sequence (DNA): TGTGCTAGTGGTTTGGATATCGGGACAGGGGCGCTTGGAGCTTTCTTT. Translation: CASGLDIGTGALGAFF.

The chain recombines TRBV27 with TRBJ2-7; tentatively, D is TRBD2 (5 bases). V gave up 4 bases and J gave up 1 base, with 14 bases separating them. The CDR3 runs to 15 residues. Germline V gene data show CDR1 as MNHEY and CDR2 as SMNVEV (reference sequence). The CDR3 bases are TGTGCCAGCAGTTCCCGGGTAGCGAGTTCCTACGAGCAGTACTTC. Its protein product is CASSSRVASSYEQYF.

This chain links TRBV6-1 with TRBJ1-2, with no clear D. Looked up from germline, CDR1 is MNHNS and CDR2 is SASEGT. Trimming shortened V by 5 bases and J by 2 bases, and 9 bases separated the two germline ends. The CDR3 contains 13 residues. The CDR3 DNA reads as TGTGCCAGCAGTCTAACAGTAAACTATGGCTACACCTTC. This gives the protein CASSLTVNYGYTF.

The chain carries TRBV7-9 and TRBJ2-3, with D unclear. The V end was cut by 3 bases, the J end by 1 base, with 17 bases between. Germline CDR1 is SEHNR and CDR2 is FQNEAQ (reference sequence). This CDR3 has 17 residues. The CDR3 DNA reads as TGTGCCAGCAGCTTGCCTGAGTTAATATTCGGCACAGATACGCAGTATTTT. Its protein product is CASSLPELIFGTDTQYF.

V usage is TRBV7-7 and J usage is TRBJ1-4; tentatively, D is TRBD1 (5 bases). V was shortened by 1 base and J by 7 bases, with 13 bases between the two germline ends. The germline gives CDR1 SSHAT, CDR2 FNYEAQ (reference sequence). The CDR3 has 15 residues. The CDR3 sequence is CASSLVGARGEKLFF. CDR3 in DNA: TGTGCCAGCAGCTTAGTCGGGGCGCGGGGTGAAAAACTGTTTTTT.

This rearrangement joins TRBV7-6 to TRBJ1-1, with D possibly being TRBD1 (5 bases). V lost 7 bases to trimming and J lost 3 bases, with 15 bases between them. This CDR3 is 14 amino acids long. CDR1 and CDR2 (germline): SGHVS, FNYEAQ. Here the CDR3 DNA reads TGTGCCAGCAAGGATTACCAAGGGGACACTGAAGCTTTCTTT. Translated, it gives CASKDYQGDTEAFF.

The CDR3 DNA sequence: TGTGCCAGCACCCGCCAGGGAAGCGACGAGCAGTACTTC. Amino acid sequence: CASTRQGSDEQYF. V usage is TRBV5-4 and J usage is TRBJ2-7; tentative D call: TRBD1 (5 bases). CDR3 length: 13 residues. Trimming removed 6 bases from V and 5 bases from J, with 15 bases in between. Germline V gives CDR1 SGHNT, CDR2 YYREEE (reference sequence). Supplemented by reference TRBV5-4 and TRBJ2-7, the full variable domain reads ETGVTQSPTHLIKTRGQQVTLRCSSQSGHNTVSWYQQALGQGPQFIFQYYREEENGRGNFPPRFSGLQFPNYSSELNVNALELDDSALYLCASTRQGSDEQYFGPGTRLTVT.

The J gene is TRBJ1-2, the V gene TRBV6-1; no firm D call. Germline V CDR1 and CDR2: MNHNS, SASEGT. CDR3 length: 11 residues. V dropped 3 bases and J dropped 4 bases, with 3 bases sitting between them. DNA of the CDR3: TGTGCCAGCAGTGACTTCTATGGCTACACCTTC. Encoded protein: CASSDFYGYTF.

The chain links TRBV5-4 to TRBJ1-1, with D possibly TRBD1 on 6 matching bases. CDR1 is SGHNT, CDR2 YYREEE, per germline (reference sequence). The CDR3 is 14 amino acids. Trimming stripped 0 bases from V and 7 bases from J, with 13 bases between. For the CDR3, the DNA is TGTGCCAGCAGCTTGGTTGCAGGGGTAGGTGAAGCTTTCTTT. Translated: CASSLVAGVGEAFF. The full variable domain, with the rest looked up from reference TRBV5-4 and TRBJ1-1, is ETGVTQSPTHLIKTRGQQVTLRCSSQSGHNTVSWYQQALGQGPQFIFQYYREEENGRGNFPPRFSGLQFPNYSSELNVNALELDDSALYLCASSLVAGVGEAFFGQGTRLTVV.

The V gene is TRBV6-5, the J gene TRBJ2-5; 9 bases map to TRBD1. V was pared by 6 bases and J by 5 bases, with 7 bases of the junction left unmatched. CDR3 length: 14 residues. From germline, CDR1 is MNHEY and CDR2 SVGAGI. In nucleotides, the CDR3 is TGTGCCAGCAGCCGGACAGGGGTATGGGAGACCCAGTACTTC. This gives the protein CASSRTGVWETQYF.

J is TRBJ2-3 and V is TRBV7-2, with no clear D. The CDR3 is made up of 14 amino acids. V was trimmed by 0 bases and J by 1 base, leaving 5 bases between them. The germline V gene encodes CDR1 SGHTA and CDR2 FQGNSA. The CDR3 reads CASSLAFGTDTQYF. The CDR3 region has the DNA TGTGCCAGCAGCTTAGCTTTCGGCACAGATACGCAGTATTTT.